This TCR beta chain was sequenced in a study of regulatory T cells in long-lasting Graves disease. With iRepertoire HTBI primers and Arm-PCR of CDR3 regions, TCR beta libraries were built. TCRdb reanalysed the multiplex PCR reads using MiXCR and keeps one entry per CDR3 protein. The sample holds under 300,000 distinct CDR3 sequences, 15% to 20% seen once. V gave up 3 bases and J gave up 0 bases, with 12 bases separating them. CDR1 SGHKS and CDR2 YYEKEE come from the germline V gene (reference sequence). CDR3 length: 15 residues. This clonotype showed up many times. Indicated time point: newly diagnosed GD, antithyroid drugs for less than 3 months. PBMC RNA served as the TCR library source. A further study also used this sample, focusing on T cells in Graves' hyperthyroidism and ophthalmopathy.

The receptor comes from a woman aged 25 to 39 with Graves disease. The sequencing here drew on peripheral blood mononuclear cells (PBMCs), taken at new diagnosis, from a patient treated with antithyroid drugs. The J gene is TRBJ1-1, the V gene TRBV5-5; D perhaps matches TRBD1 (5 bases). The CDR3 DNA follows: TGTGCCAGCAGCTGGGGGAAGCAGGTGAACACTGAAGCTTTCTTT. As protein: CASSWGKQVNTEAFF. Together with reference TRBV5-5 and TRBJ1-1, the CDR3 gives the full variable domain: DAGVTQSPTHLIKTRGQQVTLRCSPISGHKSVSWYQQVLGQGPQFIFQYYEKEERGRGNFPDRFSARQFPNYSSELNVNALLLGDSALYLCASSWGKQVNTEAFFGQGTRLTVV.